This T cell receptor beta chain emerged from a study of T-cell reconstitution after alpha-beta-depleted transplantation in children. This clonotype came up once. What it recognizes is unknown. Whole-study findings and limits: T-cell numbers and diversity, one year after transplant, stemmed largely from T cells that were newly produced. Two months or so post-transplant, alpha-beta T cells reportedly derived from several hundred expanded graft clones. Surviving recipient T cells and intrathymic progenitors accounted for some patients' high TCRbeta diversity at day 60.

For TCRbeta, the library was prepared with unique molecular identifiers. TCRdb reprocessed the PCR reads with MiXCR, giving one entry per CDR3 protein. Here the sample spans about 980,000 distinct CDR3 sequences, about 29% being singletons. V lost 3 bases to trimming and J lost 0 bases, with 17 bases between them. The CDR3 is 17 residues long. Germline CDR1 SGHDT, CDR2 YYEEEE. The TCR was taken from a boy under two years old who had a stem cell transplant for SCID, so the T cells may come from the graft donor. The starting material was PBMCs, mostly from graft donor cells, obtained 360 days after TCRalphabeta/CD19-depleted stem cell transplant. The J gene is TRBJ2-3, the V gene TRBV5-6; D might be TRBD2 (7 bases). This CDR3 reads CASSSAPAGASTDTQYF. In DNA, the CDR3 is TGTGCCAGCAGCTCGGCCCCCGCGGGGGCCAGCACAGATACGCAGTATTTT.